Listed below are T cell receptor beta chains from one sample, sequenced in a study of cytomegalovirus exposure and HLA in healthy donors. Sequencing was performed with immunoSEQ multiplex PCR; in TCRdb, only in-frame clones are kept and a portion is missing. The table has roughly 200,000 clones, approximately 80% seen once. Sequences were obtained from PBMCs. Receptor source: a female donor in good health and CMV-seronegative. Both conserved end residues are part of each CDR3. Each record gives: V gene, J gene, D gene, clone size, CDR3 protein, CDR3 DNA. D genes are given only for firm matches. Clone size is shown for a subset of rows, as once, few, many or a class of expanded clone.

>TRBV18|TRBJ1-1|.|.
CASSPKGRTEAFF
TGTGCCAGCTCACCAAAGGGGCGCACTGAAGCTTTCTTT
>TRBV5-1|TRBJ2-3|TRBD2|.
CASSHQRGPTDTQYF
TGCGCCAGCAGCCATCAGCGGGGGCCCACAGATACGCAGTATTTT
>TRBV15|TRBJ1-2|TRBD1|.
CATSRDDHRGNYGYTF
TGTGCCACCAGCAGAGACGATCACAGGGGAAACTATGGCTACACCTTC
>TRBV5-1|TRBJ1-1|.|.
CASRTTGNTEAFF
TGCGCCAGCAGAACGACAGGGAACACTGAAGCTTTCTTT
>TRBV10-3|TRBJ1-5|TRBD1|.
CATGTDRDQPQHF
TGTGCCACCGGGACAGACCGCGATCAGCCCCAGCATTTT
>TRBV27|TRBJ1-1|.|.
CASTGHLNTEAFF
TGTGCCAGTACGGGACACCTGAACACTGAAGCTTTCTTT
>TRBV20-1|TRBJ2-1|.|.
CSALLANEQFF
TGCAGTGCCTTACTAGCCAATGAGCAGTTCTTC
>TRBV15|TRBJ1-1|.|.
CATSNGGENERGAFF
TGTGCCACCAGCAATGGGGGGGAGAACGAGCGGGGAGCTTTCTTT
>TRBV5-6|TRBJ2-3|.|.
CASSLVDSSTDTQYF
TGTGCCAGCAGCTTGGTGGACAGCAGCACAGATACGCAGTATTTT
>TRBV28|TRBJ1-2|.|.
CASSRPGDFYGYTF
TGTGCCAGCAGTCGGCCAGGGGATTTCTATGGCTACACCTTC
>TRBV7-7|TRBJ2-3|TRBD2|.
CASSPGTSGVSTDTQYF
TGTGCCAGCAGCCCCGGGACTAGCGGGGTTAGCACAGATACGCAGTATTTT
>TRBV2|TRBJ2-2|.|.
CASRYSTGELFF
TGTGCCAGCAGGTACAGCACCGGGGAGCTGTTTTTT
>TRBV5-1|TRBJ2-7|.|.
CASSSRQGLSYEQYF
TGCGCCAGCAGTTCCCGACAGGGACTCTCCTACGAGCAGTACTTC
>TRBV5-1|TRBJ1-4|.|few
CASSSGATNEKLFF
TGCGCCAGCAGTTCAGGGGCGACTAATGAAAAACTGTTTTTT
>TRBV6-1|TRBJ2-2|.|.
CASSVQGGRVTGELFF
TGTGCCAGCAGTGTTCAAGGGGGTAGGGTCACCGGGGAGCTGTTTTTT
>TRBV7-8|TRBJ1-1|TRBD1|.
CASSFGQGATEAFF
TGTGCCAGCAGCTTCGGACAGGGGGCCACTGAAGCTTTCTTT
>TRBV11-3|TRBJ2-7|.|.
CASSRTIHGTGEEQYF
TGTGCCAGCAGCCGAACCATACACGGGACGGGGGAAGAGCAGTACTTC
>TRBV10-3|TRBJ1-2|.|few
CAISEQTGNYGYTF
TGTGCCATCAGTGAGCAAACAGGGAACTATGGCTACACCTTC
>TRBV5-8|TRBJ2-6|.|.
CASSRETGANVLTF
TGTGCCAGCAGCAGGGAGACGGGGGCCAACGTCCTGACTTTC
>TRBV9|TRBJ1-2|TRBD1|.
CASSVAGQGNYGYTF
TGTGCCAGCAGCGTAGCGGGACAGGGGAACTATGGCTACACCTTC
>TRBV27|TRBJ1-2|TRBD1|few
CASSLIGTGDGYYGYTF
TGTGCCAGCAGTTTAATAGGGACAGGGGACGGCTACTATGGCTACACCTTC
>TRBV5-6|TRBJ2-7|.|few
CASSFGGEQYF
TGTGCCAGCAGCTTCGGGGGCGAGCAGTACTTC
>TRBV7-9|TRBJ2-7|.|.
CASSFTGSNEQYF
TGTGCCAGCAGCTTTACAGGGTCGAACGAGCAGTACTTC
>TRBV7-6|TRBJ2-5|.|.
CASSLGTIRTQYF
TGTGCCAGCAGCTTAGGGACAATTCGGACCCAGTACTTC
>TRBV15|TRBJ2-5|TRBD2|.
CATSRDPTSGTQETQYF
TGTGCCACCAGCAGAGACCCGACTAGCGGGACACAAGAGACCCAGTACTTC
>TRBV4-1|TRBJ2-5|.|.
CASSQGGGWGTQYF
TGCGCCAGCAGCCAAGGCGGGGGCTGGGGGACCCAGTACTTC
>TRBV2|TRBJ2-7|TRBD1|.
CASSVFDGQGAYEQYF
TGTGCCAGCAGTGTATTTGACGGGCAGGGGGCATACGAGCAGTACTTC